The 9 T cell receptor beta chains in this list originate from one sample, sequenced in a study of blood T cell repertoires in COVID-19. Sequenced by immunoSEQ multiplex PCR; TCRdb stores in-frame clones only, minus some. This table holds fewer than 300,000 clones, approximately 85% found once. Sequencing input: peripheral blood. The receptors shown here come from a human donor with COVID-19, enrolled during active disease. The donor label of this sample is uncertain.

V is TRBV28 and J is TRBJ1-3; D unresolved. Deletions cut 2 bases from V and 1 base from J, with 9 bases between. The CDR3 contains 15 residues. Germline CDR1 reads MDHEN; CDR2 reads SYDVKM. The CDR3 sequence is CASSLVLSSGNTIYF. The CDR3, as DNA: TGTGCCAGCAGTTTAGTCCTTTCTTCTGGAAACACCATATATTTT.

V is TRBV27 and J is TRBJ2-7; D is perhaps TRBD1 (5 bases). V was clipped by 5 bases and J by 2 bases, with 16 bases between them. This CDR3 contains 15 residues. Looked up from germline, CDR1 is MNHEY and CDR2 is SMNVEV (reference sequence). CDR3 residues: CASSPGFYNPYEQYF. The CDR3 nucleotides read TGTGCCAGCAGTCCAGGGTTTTACAACCCCTACGAGCAGTACTTC.

In this sample, this clone turned up many times. The gene calls are TRBV5-1 and TRBJ2-7; D is unclear. Germline assignment: CDR1 SGHRS and CDR2 YFSETQ. The V end lost 4 bases, the J end lost 3 bases, and 11 bases lay between the germline ends. This CDR3 comprises 13 residues. The CDR3, as DNA: TGCGCCAGCAGCGAGTACGCCGACTACGAGCAGTACTTC. This sequence encodes CASSEYADYEQYF. Looking up the rest from reference TRBV5-1 and TRBJ2-7 gives the full variable domain: KAGVTQTPRYLIKTRGQQVTLSCSPISGHRSVSWYQQTPGQGLQFLFEYFSETQRNKGNFPGRFSGRQFSNSRSEMNVSTLELGDSALYLCASSEYADYEQYFGPGTRLTVT.

This chain connects TRBV6-1 to TRBJ1-2; D gene unclear. In germline, CDR1 is MNHNS, CDR2 SASEGT. The CDR3 contains 15 residues. Trimming left V 3 bases short and J 1 base short, with 12 bases between. CDR3 nucleotide sequence: TGTGCCAGCAGTGACAGCCCGGCGGGTAACTATGGCTACACCTTC. This sequence encodes CASSDSPAGNYGYTF.

This clone showed up just a few times. The rearrangement joins TRBV19 to TRBJ2-7; possible D gene TRBD1, 6 bases. The length of the CDR3 is 12 residues. Germline CDR1 and CDR2: LNHDA and SQIVND (reference sequence). The V end lost 8 bases, the J end lost 3 bases, and 11 bases lay between the germline ends. DNA of the CDR3: TGTGCCAGTGGTCAAGGGGGCTACGAGCAGTACTTC. Its protein product is CASGQGGYEQYF.

The chain combines TRBV19 with TRBJ2-3; 9 bases match TRBD2. In germline, CDR1 is LNHDA, CDR2 SQIVND (reference sequence). The CDR3 length is 16 residues. V shed 2 bases, J shed 6 bases, and the junction held 9 bases outside the gene matches. This CDR3 is CASSITGAGGPDTQYF. DNA of the CDR3: TGTGCCAGTAGTATAACGGGTGCGGGAGGGCCCGATACGCAGTATTTT.

CDR3 residues: CASSLMGSGSYNEQFF. CDR3 nucleotides: TGTGCCAGCAGCTTAATGGGTAGCGGGAGCTACAATGAGCAGTTCTTC. The V gene is TRBV13, the J gene TRBJ2-1; TRBD2 aligns across 9 bases. Germline assignment: CDR1 PRHDT and CDR2 FYEKMQ (reference sequence). The CDR3 loop spans 16 amino acids. V dropped 2 bases and J dropped 3; count of bases not matched to a gene: 5.

V gene TRBV30 combines with J gene TRBJ1-4, with unresolved D. The CDR3 spans 15 residues. The V end lost 4 bases, the J end lost 3 bases, and 15 bases lay between the germline ends. From germline, CDR1 is GTSNPN and CDR2 SVGIG (reference sequence). This chain's CDR3 is CAWMARGSSNEKLFF. Written as DNA, the CDR3 is TGTGCCTGGATGGCCCGGGGTTCGTCTAATGAAAAACTGTTTTTT.

The chain links TRBV2 to TRBJ2-1; maybe TRBD2 (6 bases). This CDR3 spans 14 amino acids. In germline, CDR1 is SNHLY, CDR2 FYNNEI. Between the trimmed V and J ends, which lost 2 bases and 9 bases, there was a span of 14 bases. In nucleotides, the CDR3 is TGTGCCAGCAGTGAAAATACGGGAGAAAGTGAGCAGTTCTTC. Protein product: CASSENTGESEQFF.